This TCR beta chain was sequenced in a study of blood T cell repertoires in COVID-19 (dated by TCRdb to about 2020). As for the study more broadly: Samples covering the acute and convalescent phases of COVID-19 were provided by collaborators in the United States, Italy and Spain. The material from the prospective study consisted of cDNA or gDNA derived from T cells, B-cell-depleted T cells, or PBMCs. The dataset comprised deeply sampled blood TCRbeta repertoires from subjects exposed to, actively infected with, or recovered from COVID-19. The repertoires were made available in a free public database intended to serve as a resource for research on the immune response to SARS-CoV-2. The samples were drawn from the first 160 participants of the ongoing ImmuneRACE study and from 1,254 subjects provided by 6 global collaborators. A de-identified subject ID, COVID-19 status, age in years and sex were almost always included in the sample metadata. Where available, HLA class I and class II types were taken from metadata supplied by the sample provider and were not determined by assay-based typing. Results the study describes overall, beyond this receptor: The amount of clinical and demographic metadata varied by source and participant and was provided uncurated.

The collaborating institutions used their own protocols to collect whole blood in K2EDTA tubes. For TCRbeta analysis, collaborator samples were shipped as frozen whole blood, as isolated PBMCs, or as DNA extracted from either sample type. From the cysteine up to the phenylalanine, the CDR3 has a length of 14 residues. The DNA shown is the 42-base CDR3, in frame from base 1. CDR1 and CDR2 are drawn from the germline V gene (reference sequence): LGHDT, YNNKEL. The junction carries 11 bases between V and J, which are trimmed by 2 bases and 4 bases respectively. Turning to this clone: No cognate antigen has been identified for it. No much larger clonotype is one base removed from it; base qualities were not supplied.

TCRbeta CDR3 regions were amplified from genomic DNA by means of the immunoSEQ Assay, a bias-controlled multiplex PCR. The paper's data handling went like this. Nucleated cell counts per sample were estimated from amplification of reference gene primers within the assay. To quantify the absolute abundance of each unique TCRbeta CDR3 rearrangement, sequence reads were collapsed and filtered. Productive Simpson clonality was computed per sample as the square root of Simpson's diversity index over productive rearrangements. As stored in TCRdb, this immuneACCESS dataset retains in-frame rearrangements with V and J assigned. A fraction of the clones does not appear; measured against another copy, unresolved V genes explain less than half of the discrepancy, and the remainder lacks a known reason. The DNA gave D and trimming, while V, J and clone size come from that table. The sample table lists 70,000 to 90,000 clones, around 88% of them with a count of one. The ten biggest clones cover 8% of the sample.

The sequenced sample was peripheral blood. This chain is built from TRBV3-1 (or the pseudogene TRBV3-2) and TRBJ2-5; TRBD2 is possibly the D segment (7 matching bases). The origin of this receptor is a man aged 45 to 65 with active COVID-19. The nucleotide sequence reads TGTGCCAGCAGCCAAAAGCGGGACATAGAGACCCAGTACTTC. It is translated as CASSQKRDIETQYF.